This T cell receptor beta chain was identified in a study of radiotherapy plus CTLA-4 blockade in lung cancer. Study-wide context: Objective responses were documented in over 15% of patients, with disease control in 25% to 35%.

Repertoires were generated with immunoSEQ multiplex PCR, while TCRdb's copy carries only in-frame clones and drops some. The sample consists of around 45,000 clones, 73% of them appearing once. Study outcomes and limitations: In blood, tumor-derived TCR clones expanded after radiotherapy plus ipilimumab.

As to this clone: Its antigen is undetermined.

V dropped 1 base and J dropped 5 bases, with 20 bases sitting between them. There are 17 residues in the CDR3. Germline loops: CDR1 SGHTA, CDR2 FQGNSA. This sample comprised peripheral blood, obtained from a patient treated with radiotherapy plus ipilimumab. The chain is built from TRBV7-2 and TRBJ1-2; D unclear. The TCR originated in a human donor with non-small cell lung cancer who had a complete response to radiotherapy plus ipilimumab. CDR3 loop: CASSLVGPQIGRYGYTF. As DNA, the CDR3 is TGTGCCAGCAGCTTAGTCGGGCCTCAAATCGGGAGGTATGGCTACACCTTC.